This TCR beta chain came from a study of T-cell reconstitution after alpha-beta-depleted transplantation in children. This clonotype was counted ten times or more. Preparing the TCRbeta library involved the use of unique molecular identifiers. A single record per CDR3 protein comes from TCRdb applying MiXCR to the PCR reads. The data contain some 530,000 distinct CDR3 sequences, around 12% of them seen just once; the ten biggest clones take up approximately 5.4%. Trimming stripped 5 bases from V and 2 bases from J, with 19 bases between. Germline V gives CDR1 MDHEN, CDR2 SYDVKM. The CDR3 has 17 residues.

The clonotype was recovered from a human donor who donated a stem cell graft to a child with combined immunodeficiency. The V gene is TRBV28, the J gene TRBJ1-3, with D possibly being TRBD1 (5 bases). The input for sequencing was PBMCs from the stem cell graft donor, taken from the stem cell graft. The CDR3 sequence is CASSPSSFRDPGNTIYF. The CDR3 nucleotides are TGTGCCAGCAGTCCCTCTAGTTTCAGGGATCCTGGAAACACCATATATTTT. Based on the CDR3 plus reference TRBV28 and TRBJ1-3, the full variable domain is DVKVTQSSRYLVKRTGEKVFLECVQDMDHENMFWYRQDPGLGLRLIYFSYDVKMKEKGDIPEGYSVSREKKERFSLILESASTNQTSMYLCASSPSSFRDPGNTIYFGEGSWLTVV.